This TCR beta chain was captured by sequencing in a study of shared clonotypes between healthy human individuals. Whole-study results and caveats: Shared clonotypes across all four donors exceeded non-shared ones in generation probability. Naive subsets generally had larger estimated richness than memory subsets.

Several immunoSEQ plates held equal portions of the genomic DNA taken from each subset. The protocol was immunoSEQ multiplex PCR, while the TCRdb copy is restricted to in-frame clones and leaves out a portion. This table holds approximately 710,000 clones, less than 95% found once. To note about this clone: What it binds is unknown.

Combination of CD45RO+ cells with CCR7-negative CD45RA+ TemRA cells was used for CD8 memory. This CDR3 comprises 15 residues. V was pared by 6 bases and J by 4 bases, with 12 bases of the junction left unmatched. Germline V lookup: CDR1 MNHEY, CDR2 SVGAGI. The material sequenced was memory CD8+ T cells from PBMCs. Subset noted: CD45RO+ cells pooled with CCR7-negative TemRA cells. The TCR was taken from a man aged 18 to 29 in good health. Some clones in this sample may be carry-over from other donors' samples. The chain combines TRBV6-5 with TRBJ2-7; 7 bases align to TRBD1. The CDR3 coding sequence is TGTGCCAGCAGAGACAGGGCTTCATTGTTATACGAGCAGTACTTC. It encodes CASRDRASLLYEQYF.